The source of this T cell receptor (beta chain) is a study of sequential checkpoint blockade in melanoma. Across the whole study: After both sequences, patients received maintenance nivolumab.

The treatment: randomized to nivolumab then ipilimumab (arm A) or the reverse (arm B). DNA-damaging chemotherapy had not been given to any patient beforehand. Live CD3+CD8+ CD19− CD56− cells were sorted from PBMCs. Profiled with immunoSEQ multiplex PCR; TCRdb holds only in-frame clones, not every one. This sample has about 35,000 clones, with almost 85% found just once. Sequenced material: CD8+ T cells sorted from blood (inferred from file names), taken from a patient given nivolumab and ipilimumab in sequence. The sequence was obtained from a human donor with melanoma.

DNA for the CDR3: TGTGCCAGCAGCTTATGGAGGCAAGAGACCCAGTACTTC. Protein sequence: CASSLWRQETQYF. This rearrangement joins TRBV11-2 to TRBJ2-5; D perhaps matches TRBD2 (5 bases). Germline assignment: CDR1 SGHAT and CDR2 FQNNGV. Trimming shortened V by 2 bases and J by 2 bases, and 6 bases separated the two germline ends. The CDR3 spans 13 residues.